Included here is one T cell receptor (beta chain) sequence, with context. Its specificity is unknown. The data are from a study of T cells after posttransplantation cyclophosphamide. The CDR3 spans 12 residues. Germline CDR1 MNHEY, CDR2 SVGAGI. Germline trimming cut 5 bases from V and 6 bases from J; bases unmatched to any gene: 3. Clones were sequenced by immunoSEQ multiplex PCR, and TCRdb holds only the in-frame ones, with some missing. The top ten clones hold about 3.1% of a sample with about 66,000 clones, roughly 93% of them seen once. Overall study findings and caveats: TRB overlap between skin or GI tissue T cells and blood was limited. Later blood repertoires were often dominated by clones from the donor CD8+ memory compartment. Recipient CMV seropositivity and CMV reactivation strongly tracked TRB clonality.

This sequence joins TRBV6-5 and TRBJ1-2; 7 bases match TRBD1. This sequence was found in a woman aged 30 to 39 in good health and a related stem cell transplant donor. The source material was PBMCs. The CDR3 here is CASSVGGDGYTF. The CDR3 nucleotides are TGTGCCAGCAGTGTAGGGGGCGATGGCTACACCTTC.